Shown below are 6 T cell receptor beta chains from a single sample sequenced in a study of blood T cell repertoires in COVID-19 (dated by TCRdb to between 2020 and 2021). The library was produced with the immunoSEQ multiplex PCR assay. Here the immuneACCESS table is served through TCRdb, limited to in-frame sequences with V and J called. Missing clones are a known gap in these copies; in checked studies unresolved V genes cover under half, and the rest lacks a known reason. In this sample the table shows 470,000 or so clones, about 89% of which occur a single time. Roughly 4% of the sample is held by the ten biggest clonotypes. The sample taken for sequencing was peripheral blood. The receptors originated from a woman aged 30 to 39 with acute or convalescent COVID-19.

The V gene is TRBV9, the J gene TRBJ2-1, with D maybe TRBD1 (6 bases). Between the trimmed V and J ends, which lost 0 bases and 6 bases, there was a span of 16 bases. CDR1 SGDLS and CDR2 YYNGEE come from the germline V gene. The CDR3 runs to 16 residues. Written as DNA, the CDR3 is TGTGCCAGCAGCGTAGAGCCTGGACAGTCTTTCAATGAGCAGTTCTTC. Amino acids: CASSVEPGQSFNEQFF.

This clone has only a few counts. CDR3 region: CASIPGQGLSYEQYF. CDR3 DNA: TGTGCCAGTATTCCGGGACAGGGACTCTCCTACGAGCAGTACTTC. The chain combines TRBV2 with TRBJ2-7, with 9 nucleotides matching TRBD1. This CDR3 is built from 15 residues. Germline lookup yields CDR1 SNHLY and CDR2 FYNNEI. The ends lost 9 bases at V and 0 bases at J; junction bases unmatched: 9.

The chain carries TRBV14 and TRBJ1-4, with D possibly being TRBD1 (5 bases). CDR1 is SGHDN, CDR2 FVKESK, per germline. There are 16 residues in the CDR3. Trimming took 0 bases from V and 10 from J, leaving 18 bases between them. In DNA, the CDR3 is TGTGCCAGCAGCCAAGATGGGAGGATCAGTGGGACAAAACTGTTTTTT. Protein: CASSQDGRISGTKLFF.

J is TRBJ2-1 and V is TRBV15; 8 nucleotides match TRBD2. Trimming removed 3 bases from V and 3 bases from J; junction bases left unmatched: 4. The CDR3 runs 15 residues. Germline V gene lookup returns CDR1 LNHNV and CDR2 YYDKDF (reference sequence). The DNA of the CDR3 is TGTGCCACCAGCAGGGATAGCGGGGACTACAATGAGCAGTTCTTC. Its translation: CATSRDSGDYNEQFF.

The chain combines TRBV27 with TRBJ2-2; 8 nucleotides match TRBD1. The CDR3 extends over 14 amino acids. V gave up 5 bases and J gave up 3 bases; unmatched junction bases: 2. Germline CDR1 is MNHEY and CDR2 is SMNVEV (reference sequence). CDR3 nucleotides: TGTGCCAGCAGTCAGGGACAGGACACCGGGGAGCTGTTTTTT. This translates into CASSQGQDTGELFF.

V gene TRBV7-6 combines with J gene TRBJ2-1; 8 bases agree with TRBD1. The V gene end was trimmed by 1 base and the J gene end by 5 bases; junction bases not matched to a gene: 7. Germline CDR1 SGHVS, CDR2 FNYEAQ. This CDR3 is built from 16 residues. The CDR3 sequence is CASSLVPTGVNNEQFF. In DNA form, the CDR3 reads TGTGCCAGCAGCTTAGTGCCGACAGGGGTTAACAATGAGCAGTTCTTC.